This TCR beta chain stems from a study of vaccination effects on CD4 cells after COVID-19. At the level of the study: Participants received two doses of either the BNT162b2 or mRNA-1273 vaccine. Whole-study results and caveats: Clonal contraction was marked in infection- and vaccine-induced clones late after vaccination. Researchers reported few convalescent patients and no early post-infection timepoints in the study.

Generated by immunoSEQ multiplex PCR, the TCRdb table keeps only in-frame clones and is missing some. The table shows 30,000 to 35,000 clones, with under 80% occurring only once. On this clone itself: As yet, its antigen is unknown.

Antigen-specific CD4+ T cells expanded by the ViraFEST assay with viral peptide pools were then sequenced. With roughly 9 days of culture completed, CD4+ T cells were isolated. Infection dated between March and December 2020, before the Alpha, Beta and Delta variants reached the United States. Each culture well received a few million PBMC. These cells were then cultured in IMDM with 9.5 to 10 IU/ml IL-2 and 9.5 to 10 ug/ml peptides. This TCR was sampled from a human donor who had a prior SARS-CoV-2 infection. Sequencing was performed on CD4+ T cells from PBMCs cultured with a peptide pool, taken before COVID-19 vaccination.

The CDR3 coding sequence is TGTGCCAGCAGCAAGCGGACAGGGTCGAACACCGGGGAGCTGTTTTTT. Translating it yields CASSKRTGSNTGELFF. The rearrangement uses TRBV3-1 (or the pseudogene TRBV3-2) and TRBJ2-2, with 8 nucleotides matching TRBD1. V shed 5 bases, J shed 0 bases, and the junction held 5 bases outside the gene matches. The length of the CDR3 is 16 residues. Germline lookup yields CDR1 LGHDT and CDR2 YNNKEL (reference sequence).